This T cell receptor (beta chain) comes out of a study of siplizumab effects on memory and regulatory T cells. The CDR3 is 19 amino acids. The V and J ends lost 3 bases and 7 bases, in that order; junction bases with no gene match: 16. The germline gives CDR1 SGHDT, CDR2 YYEEEE. Sequence data were generated for unstimulated naive, memory, effector memory and TEMRA subsets in three donor pairs. Study-wide results and caveats: No functional test confirmed suppression by proliferating siplizumab-culture Tregs. Naive T cells appeared more varied than memory cells and looked like key alloresponse contributors.

In regard to this clone: Its target is unknown.

Sequencing was performed with immunoSEQ multiplex PCR; in TCRdb, only in-frame clones are kept and a portion is missing. The profile shows about 56,000 clones, 95% to 98% of them singletons. Sample: naive CD8+ T cells sorted from blood. This rearrangement joins TRBV5-6 to TRBJ2-5; 15 bases fit TRBD2. The receptor's source is a human donor in good health. The CDR3 loop reads CASSWGGGLAGGPRGTQYF. For the CDR3, the DNA is TGTGCCAGCAGCTGGGGGGGAGGACTAGCGGGAGGGCCCCGCGGGACCCAGTACTTC. Together with reference TRBV5-6 and TRBJ2-5, the CDR3 gives the full variable domain: DAGVTQSPTHLIKTRGQQVTLRCSPKSGHDTVSWYQQALGQGPQFIFQYYEEEERQRGNFPDRFSGHQFPNYSSELNVNALLLGDSALYLCASSWGGGLAGGPRGTQYFGPGTRLLVL.